This is a list of T cell receptor beta chains from one sample in a study of tumor-infiltrating lymphocytes in primary liver carcinoma. A single record per CDR3 protein comes from TCRdb applying MiXCR to the multiplex PCR reads. The profile shows about 310,000 distinct CDR3 sequences, 50% to 70% of them singletons. Specimen: peripheral blood. The receptors stem from a man aged 35-49 years with primary liver carcinoma and hepatitis B virus infection. The CDR3 runs from the conserved cysteine through the conserved F or W. D genes are given only for firm matches. The size entry is marked missing in some rows and otherwise reads once, few, many or a size class.

V gene: TRBV29-1
clone size: many
D gene: NA
J gene: TRBJ2-5
CDR3 DNA: TGCAGCGTTGATGGGACGGTTCAAGAGACCCAGTACTTC
CDR3 protein: CSVDGTVQETQYF

V gene: TRBV18
clone size: NA
D gene: NA
J gene: TRBJ2-3
CDR3 DNA: TGTGCCAGCTCACCACTTCAGGGAACAGATACGCAGTATTTT
CDR3 protein: CASSPLQGTDTQYF

V gene: TRBV29-1
clone size: many
D gene: NA
J gene: TRBJ2-3
CDR3 DNA: TGCAGCGTAGGACGGGACACTACTAGCACAGATACGCAGTATTTT
CDR3 protein: CSVGRDTTSTDTQYF

V gene: TRBV4-3
clone size: NA
D gene: NA
J gene: TRBJ1-4
CDR3 DNA: TGCGCCAGCGGCCAACGTACAGGCGAAAATGAAAAACTGTTTTTT
CDR3 protein: CASGQRTGENEKLFF

V gene: TRBV4-2
clone size: few
D gene: TRBD1
J gene: TRBJ1-1
CDR3 DNA: TGTGCCAGCAGCCGGGACAGAATGAACACTGAAGCTTTCTTT
CDR3 protein: CASSRDRMNTEAFF

V gene: TRBV7-9
clone size: few
D gene: NA
J gene: TRBJ2-7
CDR3 DNA: TGTGCCAGCAGCTTAGCGCAACAGGAGCAGTACTTC
CDR3 protein: CASSLAQQEQYF

V gene: TRBV5-1
clone size: NA
D gene: NA
J gene: TRBJ2-2
CDR3 DNA: TGCGCCAGCAGCCCCTCTTGGGGACCCGCGAACACCGGGGAGCTGTTTTTT
CDR3 protein: CASSPSWGPANTGELFF

V gene: TRBV5-1
clone size: NA
D gene: TRBD2
J gene: TRBJ2-1
CDR3 DNA: TGCGCCAGCACCCTAGCGGGAGCTTCCTACAATGAGCAGTTCTTC
CDR3 protein: CASTLAGASYNEQFF

V gene: TRBV28
clone size: few
D gene: NA
J gene: TRBJ1-2
CDR3 DNA: TGTGCCAGCAGTGAATCAGGTTACTATGGCTACACCTTC
CDR3 protein: CASSESGYYGYTF

V gene: TRBV11-2
clone size: NA
D gene: NA
J gene: TRBJ1-5
CDR3 DNA: TGTGCCAGCCGCTTAGGGCCAGACCTACAGCCCCAGCTTTTT
CDR3 protein: CASRLGPDLQPQLF

V gene: TRBV7-9
clone size: few
D gene: NA
J gene: TRBJ2-2
CDR3 DNA: TGTGCCAGCAGCGAATTCAGGGGTTATGCCGGGGAGCTGTTTTTT
CDR3 protein: CASSEFRGYAGELFF

V gene: TRBV10-3
clone size: many
D gene: NA
J gene: TRBJ1-1
CDR3 DNA: TGTGCCATCAGTGTCCTCGGGGGCGACACTGAAGCTTTCTTT
CDR3 protein: CAISVLGGDTEAFF

V gene: TRBV28
clone size: NA
D gene: NA
J gene: TRBJ2-2
CDR3 DNA: TGTGCCAGCAGTTTAGGTCGGGGGGCCGCCCAAACGACCGGGGAGCTGTTTTTT
CDR3 protein: CASSLGRGAAQTTGELFF

V gene: TRBV5-4
clone size: many
D gene: NA
J gene: TRBJ2-6
CDR3 DNA: TGTGCCAGCAGCTTGGCCGGATCACCGTCTGGGGCCAACGTCCTGACTTTC
CDR3 protein: CASSLAGSPSGANVLTF

V gene: TRBV12-3/TRBV12-4
clone size: many
D gene: NA
J gene: TRBJ2-7
CDR3 DNA: TGTGCCAGCAGTCTCGGACAAGTCTACGAGCAGTACTTC
CDR3 protein: CASSLGQVYEQYF

V gene: TRBV6-1
clone size: many
D gene: NA
J gene: TRBJ1-5
CDR3 DNA: TGTGCCAGCAGTATAATGCTGGGTGGGGATCAGCCCCAGCATTTT
CDR3 protein: CASSIMLGGDQPQHF

V gene: TRBV14
clone size: NA
D gene: NA
J gene: TRBJ1-6
CDR3 DNA: TGTGTCAGCAGCCCTCAAGTGAATTCACCCCTCCACTTT
CDR3 protein: CVSSPQVNSPLHF

V gene: TRBV28
clone size: NA
D gene: NA
J gene: TRBJ1-2
CDR3 DNA: TGTGCCACCCAAGAGGGGACACCACTGTGCTACACCTTC
CDR3 protein: CATQEGTPLCYTF

V gene: TRBV6-5
clone size: NA
D gene: NA
J gene: TRBJ2-1
CDR3 DNA: TGTGCCAGCAGTTACCTATCGAGCTACTACAATGAGCAGTTCTTC
CDR3 protein: CASSYLSSYYNEQFF

V gene: TRBV6-2/TRBV6-3
clone size: many
D gene: NA
J gene: TRBJ1-1
CDR3 DNA: TGTGCCAGCAGGAGGGACGTCTACACTGAAGCTTTCTTT
CDR3 protein: CASRRDVYTEAFF

V gene: TRBV12-3/TRBV12-4
clone size: NA
D gene: NA
J gene: TRBJ1-2
CDR3 DNA: TGTGACGGCAGCCCCGGGGGGTATGGCTACACCTTC
CDR3 protein: CDGSPGGYGYTF

V gene: TRBV5-4
clone size: many
D gene: TRBD1
J gene: TRBJ2-5
CDR3 DNA: TGTGCCAGCAGCGCGGCAGGGGGTCAAGAGACCCAGTACTTC
CDR3 protein: CASSAAGGQETQYF